This T cell receptor (beta chain) originates from a study of cytomegalovirus exposure and HLA in healthy donors. The germline CDR1 and CDR2 sequences are SGHDN and FVKESK. The CDR3 runs 23 residues. The V and J ends lost 5 bases and 2 bases, in that order; junction bases with no gene match: 24. Primers included in the PCR were 60 Vbeta and 13 Jbeta primers. This table comes from immunoSEQ multiplex PCR, and its TCRdb copy is limited to in-frame clones, with some not included. Of fewer than 200,000 clones listed, over 75% are singletons. This sequence joins TRBV14 and TRBJ2-1; TRBD2 matches 13 bases. The sample was PBMCs. The clonotype comes from a woman between 50 and 59 years old in good health and CMV-seronegative. Here the CDR3 reads CASSARGLAGRGPVHAPYNEQFF. CDR3 sequence (DNA): TGTGCCAGCAGCGCCCGGGGACTAGCGGGACGTGGACCGGTCCACGCCCCCTACAATGAGCAGTTCTTC.